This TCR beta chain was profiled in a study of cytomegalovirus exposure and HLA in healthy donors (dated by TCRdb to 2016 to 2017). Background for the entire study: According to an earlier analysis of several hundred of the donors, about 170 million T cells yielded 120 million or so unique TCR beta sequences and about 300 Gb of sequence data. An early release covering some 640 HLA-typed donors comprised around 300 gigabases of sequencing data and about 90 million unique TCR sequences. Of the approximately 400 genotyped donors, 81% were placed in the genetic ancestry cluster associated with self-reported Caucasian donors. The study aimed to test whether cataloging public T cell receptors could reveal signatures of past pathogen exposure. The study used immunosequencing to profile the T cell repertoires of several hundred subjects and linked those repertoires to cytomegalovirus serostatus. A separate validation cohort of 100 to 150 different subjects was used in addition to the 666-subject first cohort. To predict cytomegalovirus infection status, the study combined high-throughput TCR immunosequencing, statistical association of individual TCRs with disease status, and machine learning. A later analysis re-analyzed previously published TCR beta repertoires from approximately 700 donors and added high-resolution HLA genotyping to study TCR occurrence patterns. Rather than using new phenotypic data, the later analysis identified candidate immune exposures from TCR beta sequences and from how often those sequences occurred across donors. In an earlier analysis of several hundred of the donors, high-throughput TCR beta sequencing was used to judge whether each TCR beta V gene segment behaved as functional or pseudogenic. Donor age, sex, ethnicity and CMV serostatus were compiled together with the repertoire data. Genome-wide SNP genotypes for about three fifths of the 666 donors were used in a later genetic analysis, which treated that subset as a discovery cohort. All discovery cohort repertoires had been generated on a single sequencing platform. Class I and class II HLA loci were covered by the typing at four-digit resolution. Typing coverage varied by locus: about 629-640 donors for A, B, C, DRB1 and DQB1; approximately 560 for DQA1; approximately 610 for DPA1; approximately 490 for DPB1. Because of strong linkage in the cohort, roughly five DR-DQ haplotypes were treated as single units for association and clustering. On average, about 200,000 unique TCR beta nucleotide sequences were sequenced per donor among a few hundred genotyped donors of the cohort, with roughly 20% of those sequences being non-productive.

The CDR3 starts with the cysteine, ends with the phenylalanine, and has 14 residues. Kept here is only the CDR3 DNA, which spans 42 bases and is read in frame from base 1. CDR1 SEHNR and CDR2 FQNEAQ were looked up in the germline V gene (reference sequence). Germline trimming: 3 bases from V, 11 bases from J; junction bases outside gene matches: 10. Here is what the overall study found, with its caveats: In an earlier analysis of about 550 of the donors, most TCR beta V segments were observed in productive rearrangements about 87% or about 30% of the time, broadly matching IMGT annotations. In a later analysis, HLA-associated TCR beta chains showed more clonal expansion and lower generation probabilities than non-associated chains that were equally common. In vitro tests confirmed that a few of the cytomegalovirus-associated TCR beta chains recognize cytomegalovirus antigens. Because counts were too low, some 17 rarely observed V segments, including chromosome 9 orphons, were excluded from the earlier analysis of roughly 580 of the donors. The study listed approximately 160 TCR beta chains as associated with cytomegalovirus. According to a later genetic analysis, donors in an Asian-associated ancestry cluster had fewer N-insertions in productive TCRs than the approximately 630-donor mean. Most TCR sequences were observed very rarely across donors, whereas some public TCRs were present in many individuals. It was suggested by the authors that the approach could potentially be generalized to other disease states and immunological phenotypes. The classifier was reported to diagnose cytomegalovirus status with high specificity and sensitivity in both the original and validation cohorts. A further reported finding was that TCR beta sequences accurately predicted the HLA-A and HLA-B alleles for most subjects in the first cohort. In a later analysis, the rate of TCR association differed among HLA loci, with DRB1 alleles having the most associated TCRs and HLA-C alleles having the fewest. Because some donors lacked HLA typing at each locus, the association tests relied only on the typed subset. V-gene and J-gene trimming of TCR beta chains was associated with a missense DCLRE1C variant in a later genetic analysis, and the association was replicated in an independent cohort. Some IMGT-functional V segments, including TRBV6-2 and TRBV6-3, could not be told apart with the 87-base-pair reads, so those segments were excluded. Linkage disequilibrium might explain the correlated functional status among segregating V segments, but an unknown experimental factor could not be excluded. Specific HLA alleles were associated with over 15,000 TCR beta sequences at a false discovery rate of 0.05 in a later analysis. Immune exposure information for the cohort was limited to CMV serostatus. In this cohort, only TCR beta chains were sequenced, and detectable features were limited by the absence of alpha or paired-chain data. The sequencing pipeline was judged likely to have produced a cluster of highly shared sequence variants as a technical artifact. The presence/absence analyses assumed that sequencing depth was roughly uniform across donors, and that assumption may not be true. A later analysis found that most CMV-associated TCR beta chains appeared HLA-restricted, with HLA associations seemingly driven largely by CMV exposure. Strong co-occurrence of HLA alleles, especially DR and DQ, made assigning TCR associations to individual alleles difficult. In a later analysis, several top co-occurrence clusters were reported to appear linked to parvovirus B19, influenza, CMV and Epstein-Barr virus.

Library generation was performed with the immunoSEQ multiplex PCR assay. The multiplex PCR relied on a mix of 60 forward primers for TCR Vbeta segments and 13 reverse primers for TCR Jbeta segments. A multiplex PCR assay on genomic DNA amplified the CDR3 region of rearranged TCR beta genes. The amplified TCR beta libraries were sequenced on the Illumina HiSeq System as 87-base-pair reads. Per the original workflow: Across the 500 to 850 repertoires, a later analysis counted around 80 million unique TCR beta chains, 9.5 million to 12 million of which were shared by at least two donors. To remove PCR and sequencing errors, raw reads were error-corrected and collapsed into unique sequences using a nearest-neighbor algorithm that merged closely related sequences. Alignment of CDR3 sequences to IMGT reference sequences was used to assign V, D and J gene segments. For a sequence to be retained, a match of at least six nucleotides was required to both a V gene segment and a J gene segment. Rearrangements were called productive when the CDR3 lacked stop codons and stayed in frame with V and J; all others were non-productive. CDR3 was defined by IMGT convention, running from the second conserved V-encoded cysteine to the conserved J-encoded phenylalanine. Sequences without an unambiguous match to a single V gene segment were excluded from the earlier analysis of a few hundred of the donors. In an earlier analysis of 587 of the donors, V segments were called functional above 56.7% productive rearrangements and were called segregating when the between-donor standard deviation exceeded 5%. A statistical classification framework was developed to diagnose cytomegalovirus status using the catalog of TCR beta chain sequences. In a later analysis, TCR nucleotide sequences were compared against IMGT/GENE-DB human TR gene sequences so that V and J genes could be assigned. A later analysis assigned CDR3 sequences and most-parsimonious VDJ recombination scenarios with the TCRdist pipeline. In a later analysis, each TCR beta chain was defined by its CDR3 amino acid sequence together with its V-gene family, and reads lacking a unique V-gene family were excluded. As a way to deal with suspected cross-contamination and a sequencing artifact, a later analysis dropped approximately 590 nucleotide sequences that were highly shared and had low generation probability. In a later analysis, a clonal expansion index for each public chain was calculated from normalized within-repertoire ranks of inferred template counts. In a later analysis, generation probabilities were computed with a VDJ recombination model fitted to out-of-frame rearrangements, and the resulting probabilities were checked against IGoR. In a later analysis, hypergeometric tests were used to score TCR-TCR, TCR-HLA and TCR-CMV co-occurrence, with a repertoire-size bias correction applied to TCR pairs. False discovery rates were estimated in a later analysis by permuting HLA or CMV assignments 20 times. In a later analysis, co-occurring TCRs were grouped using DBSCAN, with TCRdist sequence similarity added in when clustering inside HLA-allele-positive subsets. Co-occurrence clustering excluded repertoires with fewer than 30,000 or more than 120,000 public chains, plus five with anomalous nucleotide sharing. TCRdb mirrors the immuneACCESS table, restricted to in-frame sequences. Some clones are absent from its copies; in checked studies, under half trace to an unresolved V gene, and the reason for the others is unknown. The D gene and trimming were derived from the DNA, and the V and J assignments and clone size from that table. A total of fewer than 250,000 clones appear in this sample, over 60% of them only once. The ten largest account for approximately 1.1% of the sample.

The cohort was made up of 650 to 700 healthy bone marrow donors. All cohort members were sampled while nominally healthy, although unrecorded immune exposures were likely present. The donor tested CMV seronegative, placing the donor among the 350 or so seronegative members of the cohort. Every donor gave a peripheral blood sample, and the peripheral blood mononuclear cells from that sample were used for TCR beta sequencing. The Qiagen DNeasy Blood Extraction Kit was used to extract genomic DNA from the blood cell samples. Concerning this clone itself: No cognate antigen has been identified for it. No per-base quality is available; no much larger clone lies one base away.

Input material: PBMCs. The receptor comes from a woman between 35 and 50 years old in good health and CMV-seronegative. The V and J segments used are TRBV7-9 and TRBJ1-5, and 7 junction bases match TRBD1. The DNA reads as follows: TGTGCCAGCAGCTTCGGGACAGACCTTGGGGCCCAGCATTTT. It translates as CASSFGTDLGAQHF. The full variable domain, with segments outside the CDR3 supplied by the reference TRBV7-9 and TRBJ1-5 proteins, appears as DTGVSQNPRHKITKRGQNVTFRCDPISEHNRLYWYRQTLGQGPEFLTYFQNEAQLEKSRLLSDRFSAERPKGSFSTLEIQRTEQGDSAMYLCASSFGTDLGAQHFGDGTRLSIL.